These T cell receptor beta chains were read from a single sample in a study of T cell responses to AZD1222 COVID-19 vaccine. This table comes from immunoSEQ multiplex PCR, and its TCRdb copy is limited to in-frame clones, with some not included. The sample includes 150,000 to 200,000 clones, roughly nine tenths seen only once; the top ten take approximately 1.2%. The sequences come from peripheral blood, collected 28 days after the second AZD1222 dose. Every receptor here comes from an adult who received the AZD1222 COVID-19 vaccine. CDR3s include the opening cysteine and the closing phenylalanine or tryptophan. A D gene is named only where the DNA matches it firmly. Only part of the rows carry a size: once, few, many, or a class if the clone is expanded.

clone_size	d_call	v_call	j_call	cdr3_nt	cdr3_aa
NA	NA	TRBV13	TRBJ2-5	TGTGCCAGCAGCTTCACAGGGAAAGAGACCCAGTACTTC	CASSFTGKETQYF
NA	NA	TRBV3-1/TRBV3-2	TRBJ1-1	TGTGCCAGCAGCCAAGTTGGAACTGAAGCTTTCTTT	CASSQVGTEAFF
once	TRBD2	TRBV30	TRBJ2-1	TGTGCCTGGACCCCTGTACGGGTGCGTCTAGCGGGTGATGAGCAGTTCTTC	CAWTPVRVRLAGDEQFF
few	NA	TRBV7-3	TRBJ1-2	TGTGCCAGCAGGCGGAGGGATGGCTACACCTTC	CASRRRDGYTF
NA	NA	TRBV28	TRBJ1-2	TGTGCCAGCAGACGGCCCGGAGTTAATAACTATGGCTACACCTTC	CASRRPGVNNYGYTF
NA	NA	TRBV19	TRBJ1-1	TGTGCCAGTAGTATGGCCCGGGGACGCATGAACACTGAAGCTTTCTTT	CASSMARGRMNTEAFF
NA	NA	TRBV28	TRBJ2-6	TGTGCCAGCAACGACAGGTCGGGCGTCCTGACTTTC	CASNDRSGVLTF
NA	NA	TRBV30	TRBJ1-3	TGTGCCTGGAGTCGGGACTATTCTGGAAACACCATATATTTT	CAWSRDYSGNTIYF
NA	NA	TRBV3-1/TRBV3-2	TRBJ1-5	TGTGCCAGCAGCCAAGATCCGGAGGGGCCCGGCGAACAGCCCCAGCATTTT	CASSQDPEGPGEQPQHF
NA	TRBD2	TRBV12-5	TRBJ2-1	TGTGCTAGTGGTTTGGTACTAGCGGGGGGAGTTGAGCAGTTCTTC	CASGLVLAGGVEQFF
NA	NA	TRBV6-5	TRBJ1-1	TGTGCCAGCACCACGTTGGGGGGGGACACTGAAGCTTTCTTT	CASTTLGGDTEAFF
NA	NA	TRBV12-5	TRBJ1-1	TGTGCTAGTCGCCCCCCGACAGAAAACACTGAAGCTTTCTTT	CASRPPTENTEAFF
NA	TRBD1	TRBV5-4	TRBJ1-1	TGTGCCAGCAGCTTGGCCAGGGGGGACACTGAAGCTTTCTTT	CASSLARGDTEAFF
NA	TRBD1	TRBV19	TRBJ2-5	TGTGCCAGTAGTACCACGCGACAGGGGGCAGGCGAGACCCAGTACTTC	CASSTTRQGAGETQYF
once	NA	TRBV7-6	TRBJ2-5	TGTGCCAGCAGCGCAAGTCACGGGGGCCTGGAGACCCAGTACTTC	CASSASHGGLETQYF
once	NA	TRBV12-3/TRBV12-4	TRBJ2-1	TGTGCCAGCAGTTCCGACAATGAGCAGTTCTTC	CASSSDNEQFF
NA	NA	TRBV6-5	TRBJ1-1	TGTGCCAGCAGTTACGTTAATGGGGGCACTGAAGCTTTCTTT	CASSYVNGGTEAFF
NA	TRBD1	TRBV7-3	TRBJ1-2	TGTGCCAGCAGCTTAAGTCAGGGGGCGCTTAGCTATGGCTACACCTTC	CASSLSQGALSYGYTF
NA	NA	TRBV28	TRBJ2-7	TGTGCCAGCAGGCCCCGTTTCCAGGCCAGCTCCTACGAGCAGTACTTC	CASRPRFQASSYEQYF
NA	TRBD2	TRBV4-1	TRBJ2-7	TGCGCCAGCAGCCTGGGGCGGGGGGCCTACGAGCAGTACTTC	CASSLGRGAYEQYF
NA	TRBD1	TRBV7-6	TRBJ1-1	TGTGCCAGCAGCCTCATAATGAAAGACAGGGGGGTGGGTGAAGCTTTCTTT	CASSLIMKDRGVGEAFF
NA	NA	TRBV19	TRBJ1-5	TGTGCCAGTAGTATTAGTTCCGGGTGGAGCAATCAGCCCCAGCATTTT	CASSISSGWSNQPQHF
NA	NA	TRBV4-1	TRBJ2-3	TGCGCCAGCAGTCGCACCTCAGGGGTGCGGGATACGCAGTATTTT	CASSRTSGVRDTQYF
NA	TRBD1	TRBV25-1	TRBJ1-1	TGTGCCAGCAGTGAAACAGGGGTGGTCACTGAAGCTTTCTTT	CASSETGVVTEAFF
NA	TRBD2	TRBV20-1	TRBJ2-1	TGCAGTGCTAGTTTGGCCGGGAGGGAACTAGGGTCCAGCTCCTACAATGAGCAGTTCTTC	CSASLAGRELGSSSYNEQFF
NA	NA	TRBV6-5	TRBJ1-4	TGTGCCAGCGGGAACGAAAAACTGTTTTTT	CASGNEKLFF
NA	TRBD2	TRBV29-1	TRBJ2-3	TGCAGCGTTGATCCCCTAGCGGGAGGGCTGGGTTCGGATACGCAGTATTTT	CSVDPLAGGLGSDTQYF
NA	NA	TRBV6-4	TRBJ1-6	TGTGCCAGCAGTGACTCTTGGGGTTCACCCCTCCACTTT	CASSDSWGSPLHF
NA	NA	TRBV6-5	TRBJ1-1	TGTGCCAGCAGTTACAATGGCCCAACTGAAGCTTTCTTT	CASSYNGPTEAFF
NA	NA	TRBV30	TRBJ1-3	TGTGCCTGGGGGAGAGGGACCGCTGGAAACACCATATATTTT	CAWGRGTAGNTIYF
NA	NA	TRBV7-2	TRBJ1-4	TGTGCCAGCAGCCAGACGGGCAATGAAAAACTGTTTTTT	CASSQTGNEKLFF
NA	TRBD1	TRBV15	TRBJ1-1	TGTGCCACCAGCAGACCTTCGACAGGGACTGAAGCTTTCTTT	CATSRPSTGTEAFF
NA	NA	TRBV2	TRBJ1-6	TGTGCCAGCAGTGAAGGGCCGAGCCATAATTCACCCCTCCACTTT	CASSEGPSHNSPLHF
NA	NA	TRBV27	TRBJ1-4	TGTGCCAGCAGATCCTTCATACGCGGGACGCCTAAGGAGGGTGAAAAACTGTTTTTT	CASRSFIRGTPKEGEKLFF
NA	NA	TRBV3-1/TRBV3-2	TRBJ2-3	TGTGCCAGCAGTCCGGTCGGGCGTAGCACAGATACGCAGTATTTT	CASSPVGRSTDTQYF
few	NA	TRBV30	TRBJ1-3	TGTGCCTGGACTCCTTCGGGACCCAGAAACACCATATATTTT	CAWTPSGPRNTIYF
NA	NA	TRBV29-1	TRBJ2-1	TGCAGCGTTCGAAGGAGACAGAACAATGAGCAGTTCTTC	CSVRRRQNNEQFF
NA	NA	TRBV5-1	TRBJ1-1	TGCGCCAGCAGCGGGGGCAGGACTGAAGCTTTCTTT	CASSGGRTEAFF
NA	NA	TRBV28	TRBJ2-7	TGTGCCAGCACCCTCCAGGCTCCAAACGAGCAGTACTTC	CASTLQAPNEQYF
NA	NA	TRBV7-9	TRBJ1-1	TGTGCCAGCAGCCCCGGACAGAACATGAACACTGAAGCTTTCTTT	CASSPGQNMNTEAFF